The source of this T cell receptor beta chain is a study of cytomegalovirus exposure and HLA in healthy donors. Study-level findings and limits: There were around 160 TCR beta chains listed as cytomegalovirus-associated. Judged likely to be a sequencing artifact was a cluster of highly shared sequence variants. A few CMV-associated chains proved CMV antigen-specific in vitro.

Comment on this clone: Its specificity is not known.

PCR primers comprised 60 Vbeta and 13 Jbeta primers. The protocol was immunoSEQ multiplex PCR, while the TCRdb copy is restricted to in-frame clones and leaves out a portion. This table lists tens of thousands of clones. The sample was PBMCs. This TCR derives from a man in his thirties or forties in good health and CMV-seronegative.

CDR3 sequence (DNA): TGTGCCAGCAGTGAACCCGGGGAGGATATCTACGAGCAGTACTTC. Protein product: CASSEPGEDIYEQYF. This rearrangement joins TRBV2 to TRBJ2-7, with D possibly matching TRBD2 (6 bases). Trimming removed 2 bases at V and 3 bases at J, with 14 bases between. The CDR3 is 15 residues long. CDR1 SNHLY and CDR2 FYNNEI come from the germline V gene.